This entry lists 16 T cell receptor beta chains sequenced from one sample in a study of T cells in Graves' hyperthyroidism and ophthalmopathy. The CDR3 regions of TCR beta were amplified from RNA transcripts. First-round RT-PCR of the TCR CDR3 relied on the HTBI primer set. One entry per CDR3 protein, called by TCRdb with MiXCR from the multiplex PCR reads. This table holds about 420,000 distinct CDR3 sequences, 15% to 18% found once. The source material was blood. The receptors here all came from a woman under 30 with Graves' hyperthyroidism.

Only a few counts were recorded for this clonotype. The V call is TRBV29-1, the J call TRBJ2-7; maybe TRBD2 (5 bases). The CDR3 consists of 13 residues. The V end was cut by 7 bases, the J end by 7 bases, with 20 bases between. Germline CDR1 reads SQVTM; CDR2 reads ANQGSEA. The chain's CDR3 is CSAQGSSSWEQYF. The CDR3 DNA reads as TGCAGCGCCCAAGGGAGCTCTTCGTGGGAGCAGTACTTC.

This clonotype was found many times. The V gene is TRBV11-1, the J gene TRBJ1-2, with 7 bases matching TRBD1. Trimming at V came to 5 bases and at J to 5 bases, leaving 11 bases not matched to a gene. This CDR3 contains 15 residues. The germline gives CDR1 SGHAT, CDR2 FQDESV (reference sequence). The CDR3 spells CASSVQTGTGYGYTF. Here the CDR3 DNA reads TGTGCCAGCAGCGTTCAGACAGGGACGGGTTATGGCTACACCTTC.

This clonotype was counted at least ten times. This chain joins TRBV11-2 and TRBJ2-5, with D hard to call. Between the trimmed V and J ends, which lost 6 bases and 4 bases, there was a span of 6 bases. CDR1 and CDR2 (germline): SGHAT, FQNNGV. The CDR3 length is 11 residues. In DNA form, the CDR3 reads TGTGCCAGCAGTATTCTAGAGACCCAGTACTTC. Translating it yields CASSILETQYF.

This clonotype was detected ten times or more. V is TRBV29-1 and J is TRBJ2-1, with D possibly TRBD2 on 5 matching bases. This CDR3 contains 16 residues. The V gene's germline CDR1 is SQVTM and CDR2 ANQGSEA. Trimming took 3 bases from V and 0 from J, leaving 15 bases between them. In nucleotides, the CDR3 is TGCAGCGTTGACTTCGAGGGAAGGAGCTCCTACAATGAGCAGTTCTTC. As protein: CSVDFEGRSSYNEQFF.

The rearrangement links TRBV6-2 or TRBV6-3 to TRBJ1-3; weak D call: TRBD1 (6 bases). V was cut by 0 bases and J by 3 bases, with 12 bases left in between. The CDR3 is 16 amino acids. Germline loops: CDR1 MNHEY, CDR2 SVGEGT. The CDR3 sequence is CASSYSRGAGGNTIYF. The CDR3 nucleotides read TGTGCCAGCAGTTACTCGCGGGGGGCAGGTGGAAACACCATATATTTT.

Remarks on this clonotype: A single base separates this from a much larger clone, so it may be a read error. CDR3 coding DNA: TGTGCCAGCAACCACAGGATGGGTGAGGCTTTCTTT. This codes for CASNHRMGEAFF. This chain connects TRBV7-9 to TRBJ1-1; tentative D call: TRBD1 (5 bases). CDR3 size: 12 residues. CDR1 SEHNR and CDR2 FQNEAQ come from the germline V gene (reference sequence). Trimming pared 7 bases from V and 11 bases from J, leaving 17 bases between.

The sample holds a few counts of this clonotype. A much bigger clone sits one base away, suggesting this may be a read error. V gene TRBV19 combines with J gene TRBJ2-1; 7 bases are shared with TRBD2. This CDR3 region has 15 residues. Germline loops: CDR1 LNHDA, CDR2 SQIVND (reference sequence). The V and J ends lost 5 bases and 2 bases, in that order; junction bases with no gene match: 6. The CDR3 here is CASSSTSKPYNEQFF. CDR3 nucleotide sequence: TGTGCCAGTAGTTCGACTAGCAAACCCTACAATGAGCAGTTCTTC.

This clonotype was seen a few times. The CDR3 sequence: CSALILGNTGELFF. CDR3 nucleotides: TGCAGTGCGCTCATCTTGGGTAACACCGGGGAGCTGTTTTTT. J is TRBJ2-2 and V is TRBV20-1; unclear D gene. The CDR3 runs to 14 residues. CDR1 and CDR2 (germline): DFQATT, SNEGSKA (reference sequence). With 6 bases removed from V and 2 bases from J, the gap between germline ends came to 13 bases.

Many counts were recorded for this clonotype. This chain connects TRBV29-1 to TRBJ2-7, with D possibly matching TRBD2 (5 bases). This CDR3 is 14 amino acids long. The germline V gene encodes CDR1 SQVTM and CDR2 ANQGSEA. V lost 1 base to trimming and J lost 6 bases, with 16 bases between them. The CDR3 DNA follows: TGCAGCGTTGAAGTTAGGTCCAGGACTCGCGAGCAGTACTTC. Residues: CSVEVRSRTREQYF.

The rearrangement uses TRBV10-3 and TRBJ2-7; TRBD2 matches at 12 bases. The CDR3 extends over 16 amino acids. With 2 bases clipped from V and 2 bases from J, the junction kept 4 bases outside the gene matches. The germline V gene encodes CDR1 ENHRY and CDR2 SYGVKD. The CDR3 spells CAISEGTSGRPYEQYF. The CDR3 coding sequence is TGTGCCATCAGTGAGGGGACTAGCGGGCGCCCCTACGAGCAGTACTTC.

This clonotype was observed many times. V usage is TRBV28 and J usage is TRBJ2-7, with TRBD2 matching over 8 bases. Looked up from germline, CDR1 is MDHEN and CDR2 is SYDVKM. This CDR3 region has 14 residues. Trimming cost V 8 bases and J 0 bases; bases outside gene matches: 6. The CDR3 DNA follows: TGTGCCAGCCCGGCGGGAGGAAACTCCTACGAGCAGTACTTC. Translated, it gives CASPAGGNSYEQYF.

This clonotype was detected many times. The chain employs TRBV12-3 or TRBV12-4 and TRBJ2-1, with 9 nucleotides matching TRBD2. This CDR3 region has 18 residues. V was pared by 6 bases and J by 0 bases, with 12 bases of the junction left unmatched. CDR3 nucleotides: TGTGCCAGCAGCGCCTACAAAGCGGGGGGCAGCTCCTACAATGAGCAGTTCTTC. Translated, it gives CASSAYKAGGSSYNEQFF.

This clonotype has a count of ten or more. This rearrangement joins TRBV5-5 to TRBJ2-1; D ambiguous. Germline V gene sequence: CDR1 SGHKS, CDR2 YYEKEE (reference sequence). V was cut by 4 bases and J by 5 bases, with 16 bases left in between. The CDR3 sequence is 15 residues long. The CDR3 coding sequence is TGTGCCAGCAGCCACCTTTCCAGGACCCACAATGAGCAGTTCTTC. Translation gives CASSHLSRTHNEQFF. Complete variable domain (other parts from reference TRBV5-5 and TRBJ2-1): DAGVTQSPTHLIKTRGQQVTLRCSPISGHKSVSWYQQVLGQGPQFIFQYYEKEERGRGNFPDRFSARQFPNYSSELNVNALLLGDSALYLCASSHLSRTHNEQFFGPGTRLTVL.

This clonotype was found a few times. The CDR3 reads CATTGWAGGEQYF. The CDR3 region has the DNA TGTGCCACGACGGGCTGGGCCGGGGGCGAGCAGTACTTC. V gene TRBV6-1 combines with J gene TRBJ2-7; D may be TRBD2 (6 bases). Trimming left V 10 bases short and J 6 bases short, with 19 bases between. CDR1 and CDR2 from the germline V gene are MNHNS and SASEGT. This CDR3 contains 13 residues.

This clonotype has a handful of counts. The rearrangement joins TRBV7-2 to TRBJ1-1; D possibly corresponds to TRBD1 (5 bases). Germline V CDR1 and CDR2: SGHTA, FQGNSA. Trimming took 4 bases from V and 10 from J, leaving 13 bases between them. The CDR3 has 12 residues. For the CDR3, the DNA is TGTGCCAGCAGCTCGGCGGGGGTGGGAGCTTTCTTT. Translating it yields CASSSAGVGAFF.

The CDR3: CASSPRGTDNNEQFF. The CDR3 nucleotides read TGTGCCAGCAGCCCCCGGGGGACAGATAACAATGAGCAGTTCTTC. V usage is TRBV7-2 and J usage is TRBJ2-1, with D possibly matching TRBD1 (7 bases). Trimming shortened V by 5 bases and J by 5 bases, and 16 bases separated the two germline ends. This CDR3 region has 15 residues. CDR1 and CDR2 from the germline V gene are SGHTA and FQGNSA.